What follows describes a single TCR beta chain. Treatment meaning: preoperative locoregional IRX-2 cytokine immunotherapy. Preoperative locoregional IRX-2 cytokine immunotherapy was tested in the phase Ib source study. Only in-frame clones appear in the TCRdb table, and some are missing; sequencing was by immunoSEQ multiplex PCR. The table lists approximately 30,000 clones, just under 90% of them singletons. The data were obtained in a study of preoperative IRX-2 immunotherapy in early breast cancer. Germline assignment: CDR1 MNHGY and CDR2 SAAAGT. The CDR3 extends over 14 amino acids. Trimming stripped 5 bases from V and 7 bases from J, with 14 bases between.

This sample comprised tumor tissue, obtained after IRX-2 immunotherapy. This TCR was sampled from a human donor with breast cancer. The V and J genes are TRBV6-8 and TRBJ1-4; D possibly corresponds to TRBD1 (5 bases). The CDR3 here is CASSVQGPGEKLFF. CDR3 DNA sequence: TGTGCCAGCAGTGTCCAGGGACCCGGTGAAAAACTGTTTTTT.